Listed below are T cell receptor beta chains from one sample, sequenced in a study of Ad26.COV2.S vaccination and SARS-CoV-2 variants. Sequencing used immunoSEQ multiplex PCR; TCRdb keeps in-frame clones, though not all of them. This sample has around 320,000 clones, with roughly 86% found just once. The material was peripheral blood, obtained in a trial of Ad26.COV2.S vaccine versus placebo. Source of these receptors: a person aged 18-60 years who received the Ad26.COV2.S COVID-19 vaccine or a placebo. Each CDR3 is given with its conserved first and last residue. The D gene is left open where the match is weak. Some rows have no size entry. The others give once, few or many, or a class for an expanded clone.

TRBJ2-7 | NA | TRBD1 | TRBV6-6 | CATNDPTGGDEQYF | TGTGCTACCAATGACCCGACAGGGGGCGACGAGCAGTACTTC
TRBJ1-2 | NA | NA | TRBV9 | CASSVADSFYGYTF | TGTGCCAGCAGCGTAGCGGACAGTTTCTATGGCTACACCTTC
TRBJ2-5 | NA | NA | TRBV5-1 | CASSFDMTVRGQETQYF | TGCGCCAGCAGCTTTGATATGACGGTTCGGGGGCAAGAGACCCAGTACTTC
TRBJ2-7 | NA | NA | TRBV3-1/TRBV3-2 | CASSLSGTSQQYF | TGTGCCAGCAGCCTCTCAGGGACATCTCAGCAGTACTTC
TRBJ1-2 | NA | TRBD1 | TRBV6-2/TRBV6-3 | CASSPQGVLVYGYTF | TGTGCCAGCAGCCCACAGGGGGTTCTGGTCTATGGCTACACCTTC
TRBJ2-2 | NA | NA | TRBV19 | CASSPRGSGELFF | TGTGCCAGTAGTCCCAGGGGATCCGGGGAGCTGTTTTTT
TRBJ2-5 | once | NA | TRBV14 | CASSQDPIETQYF | TGTGCCAGCAGCCAAGATCCCATAGAGACCCAGTACTTC
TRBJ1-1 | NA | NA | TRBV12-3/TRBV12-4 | CASRRGPNTEAFF | TGTGCCAGCAGGCGGGGGCCGAACACTGAAGCTTTCTTT
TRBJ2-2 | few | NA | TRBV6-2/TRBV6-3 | CASSYAWRGPPGELFF | TGTGCCAGCAGTTACGCGTGGAGGGGTCCCCCAGGGGAGCTGTTTTTT
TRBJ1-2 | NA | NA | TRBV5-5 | CASSPPHRVYGYTF | TGTGCCAGCAGCCCCCCGCACAGGGTTTACGGCTACACCTTC